This T cell receptor beta chain stems from a study of response to subunit inactivated influenza vaccine. TCRdb used MiXCR to reprocess the RT-PCR reads, holding one entry per CDR3 protein. The sample holds a few hundred thousand distinct CDR3 sequences, 21% seen once. The material sequenced was PBMCs from blood, taken less than 22 months after vaccination. This TCR was sampled from a man between 50 and 75 years old who received an inactivated influenza vaccine.

The DNA for the CDR3 is TGTGCCAGCAGCACCGGACAGGGAGGAATTTCGGACATTCAGTACTTC. It codes for CASSTGQGGISDIQYF. The chain links TRBV2 to TRBJ2-4; 8 bases line up with TRBD1. The germline gives CDR1 SNHLY, CDR2 FYNNEI. Trimming cost V 6 bases and J 8 bases; bases outside gene matches: 15. The CDR3 has 16 residues.